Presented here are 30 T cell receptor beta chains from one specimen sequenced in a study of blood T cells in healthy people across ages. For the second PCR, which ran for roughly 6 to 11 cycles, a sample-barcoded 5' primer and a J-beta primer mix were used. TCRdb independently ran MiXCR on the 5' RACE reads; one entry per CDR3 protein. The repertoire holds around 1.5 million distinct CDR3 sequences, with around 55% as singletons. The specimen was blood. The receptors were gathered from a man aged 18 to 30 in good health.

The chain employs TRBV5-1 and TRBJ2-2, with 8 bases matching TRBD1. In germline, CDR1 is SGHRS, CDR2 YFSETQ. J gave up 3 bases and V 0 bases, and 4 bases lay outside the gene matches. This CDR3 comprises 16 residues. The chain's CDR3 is CASSLVATGDTGELFF. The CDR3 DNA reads TGCGCCAGCAGCTTGGTGGCGACAGGGGACACCGGGGAGCTGTTTTTT.

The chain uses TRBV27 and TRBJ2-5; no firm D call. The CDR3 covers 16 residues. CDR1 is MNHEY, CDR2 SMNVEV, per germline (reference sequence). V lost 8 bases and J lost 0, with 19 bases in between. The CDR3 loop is CASSNSNGPNQETQYF. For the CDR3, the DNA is TGTGCCAGCTCTAATTCAAATGGACCAAACCAAGAGACCCAGTACTTC.

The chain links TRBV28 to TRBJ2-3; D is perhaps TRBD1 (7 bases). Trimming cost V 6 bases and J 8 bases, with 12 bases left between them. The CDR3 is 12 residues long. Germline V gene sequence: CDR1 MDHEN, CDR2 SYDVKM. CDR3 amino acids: CASRYRGGTQYF. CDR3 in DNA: TGTGCCAGCAGATACAGGGGAGGTACGCAGTATTTT.

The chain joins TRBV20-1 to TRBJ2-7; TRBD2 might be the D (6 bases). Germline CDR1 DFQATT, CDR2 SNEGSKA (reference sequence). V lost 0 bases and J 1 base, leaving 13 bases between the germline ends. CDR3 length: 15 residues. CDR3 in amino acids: CSAREERRGSYEQYF. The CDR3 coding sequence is TGCAGTGCTAGAGAGGAGAGGCGGGGATCCTACGAGCAGTACTTC.

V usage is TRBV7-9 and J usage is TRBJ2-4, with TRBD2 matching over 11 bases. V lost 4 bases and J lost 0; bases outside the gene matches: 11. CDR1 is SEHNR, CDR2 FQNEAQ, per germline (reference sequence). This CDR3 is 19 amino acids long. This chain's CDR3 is CASSSTLTSGSLAKNIQYF. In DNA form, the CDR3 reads TGTGCCAGCAGCTCAACTTTAACTAGCGGGAGTTTAGCCAAAAACATTCAGTACTTC.

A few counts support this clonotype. The chain's CDR3 is CAANTLESEQFF. The CDR3 DNA reads TGTGCTGCCAATACACTCGAGAGTGAGCAGTTCTTC. This sequence joins TRBV10-3 and TRBJ2-1; D call uncertain. Looked up from germline, CDR1 is ENHRY and CDR2 is SYGVKD. This CDR3 region has 12 residues.

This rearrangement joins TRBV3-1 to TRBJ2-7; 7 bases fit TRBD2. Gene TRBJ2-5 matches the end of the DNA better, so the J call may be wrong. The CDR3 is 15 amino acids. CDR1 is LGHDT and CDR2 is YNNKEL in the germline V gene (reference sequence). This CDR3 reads CASSQDPGGLETQYF. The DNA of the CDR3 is TGTGCCAGCAGCCAAGACCCGGGGGGATTGGAGACCCAGTACTTC.

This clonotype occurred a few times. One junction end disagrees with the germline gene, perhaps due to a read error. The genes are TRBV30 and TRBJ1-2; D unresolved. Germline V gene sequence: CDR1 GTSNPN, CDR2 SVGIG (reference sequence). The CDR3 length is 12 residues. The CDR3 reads CAGSVLGDGYTF. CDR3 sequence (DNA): TGTGCCGGGAGTGTACTAGGAGATGGCTACACCTTC. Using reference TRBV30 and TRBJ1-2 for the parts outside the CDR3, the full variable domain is SQTIHQWPATLVQPVGSPLSLECTVEGTSNPNLYWYRQAAGRGLQLLFYSVGIGQISSEVPQNLSASRPQDRQFILSSKKLLLSDSGFYLCAGSVLGDGYTFGSGTRLTVV.

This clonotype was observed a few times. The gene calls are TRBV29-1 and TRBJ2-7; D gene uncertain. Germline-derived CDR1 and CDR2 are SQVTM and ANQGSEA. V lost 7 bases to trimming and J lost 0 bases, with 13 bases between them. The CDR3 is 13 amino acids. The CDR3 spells CSALGLSSYEQYF. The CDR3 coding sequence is TGCAGCGCACTCGGGTTAAGCTCCTACGAGCAGTACTTC.

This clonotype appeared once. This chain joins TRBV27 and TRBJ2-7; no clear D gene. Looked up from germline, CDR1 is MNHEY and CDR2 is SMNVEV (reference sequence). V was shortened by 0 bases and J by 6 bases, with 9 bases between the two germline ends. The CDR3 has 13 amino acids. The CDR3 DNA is TGTGCCAGCAGTTTATCGCGAGTCTCCGAGCAGTACTTC. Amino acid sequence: CASSLSRVSEQYF.

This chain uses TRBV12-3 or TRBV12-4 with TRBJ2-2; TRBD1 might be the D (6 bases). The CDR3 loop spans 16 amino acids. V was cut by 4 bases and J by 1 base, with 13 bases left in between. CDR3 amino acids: CASSSPQGLNTGELFF. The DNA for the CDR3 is TGTGCCAGCAGTTCCCCCCAGGGGCTGAACACCGGGGAGCTGTTTTTT.

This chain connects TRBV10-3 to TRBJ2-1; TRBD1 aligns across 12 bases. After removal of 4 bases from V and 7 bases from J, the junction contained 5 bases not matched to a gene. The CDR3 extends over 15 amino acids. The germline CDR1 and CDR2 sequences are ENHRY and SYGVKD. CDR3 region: CAISGRDRGRNEQFF. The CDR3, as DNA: TGTGCCATCAGTGGCCGGGACAGGGGGCGGAATGAGCAGTTCTTC.

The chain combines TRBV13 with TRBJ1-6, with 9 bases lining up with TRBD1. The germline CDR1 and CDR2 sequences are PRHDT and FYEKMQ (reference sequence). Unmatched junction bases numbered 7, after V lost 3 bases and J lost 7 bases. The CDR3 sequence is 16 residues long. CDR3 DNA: TGTGCCAGCAGCTTCACCCGGGACAGGGCAAATTCACCCCTCCACTTT. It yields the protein CASSFTRDRANSPLHF.

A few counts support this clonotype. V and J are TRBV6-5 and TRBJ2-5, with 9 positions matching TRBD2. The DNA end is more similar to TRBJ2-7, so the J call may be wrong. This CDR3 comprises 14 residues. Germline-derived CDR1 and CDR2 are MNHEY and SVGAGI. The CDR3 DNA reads TGTGCCAGCAGTCCCCTTAGCGGGAGTTACGAGCAGTACTTC. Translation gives CASSPLSGSYEQYF.

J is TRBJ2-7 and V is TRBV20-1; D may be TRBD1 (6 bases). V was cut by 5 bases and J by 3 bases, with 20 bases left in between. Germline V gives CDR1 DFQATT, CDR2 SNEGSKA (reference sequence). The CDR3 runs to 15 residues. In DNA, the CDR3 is TGCAGTGCTGTAGCAGACTTGGGGGCCCACTACGAGCAGTACTTC. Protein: CSAVADLGAHYEQYF.

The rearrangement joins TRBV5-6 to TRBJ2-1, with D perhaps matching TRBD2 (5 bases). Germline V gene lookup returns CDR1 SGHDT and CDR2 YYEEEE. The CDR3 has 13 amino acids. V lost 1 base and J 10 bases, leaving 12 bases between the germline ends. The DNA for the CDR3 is TGTGCCAGCAGCTTGTCTTGGAGGTACGAGCAGTTCTTC. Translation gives CASSLSWRYEQFF.

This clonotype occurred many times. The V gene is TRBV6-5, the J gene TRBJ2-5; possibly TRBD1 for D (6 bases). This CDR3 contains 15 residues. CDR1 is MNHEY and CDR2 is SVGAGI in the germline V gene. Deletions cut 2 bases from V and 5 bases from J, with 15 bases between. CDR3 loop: CASSYGTRGWETQYF. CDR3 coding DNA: TGTGCCAGCAGTTACGGGACAAGGGGGTGGGAGACCCAGTACTTC.

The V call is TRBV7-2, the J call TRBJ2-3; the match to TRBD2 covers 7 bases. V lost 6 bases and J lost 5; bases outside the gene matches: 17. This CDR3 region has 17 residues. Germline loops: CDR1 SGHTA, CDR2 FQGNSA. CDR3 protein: CASRNKQRGRAGDTQYF. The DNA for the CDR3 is TGTGCCAGCAGAAACAAGCAACGAGGGAGGGCAGGAGATACGCAGTATTTT.

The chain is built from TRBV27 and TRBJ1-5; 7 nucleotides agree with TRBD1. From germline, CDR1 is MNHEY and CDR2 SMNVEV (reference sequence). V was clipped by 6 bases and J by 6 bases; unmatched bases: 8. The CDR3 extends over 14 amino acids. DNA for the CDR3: TGTGCCAGCAGCGCCGGACAGGTTGTTCAGCCCCAGCATTTT. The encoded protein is CASSAGQVVQPQHF.

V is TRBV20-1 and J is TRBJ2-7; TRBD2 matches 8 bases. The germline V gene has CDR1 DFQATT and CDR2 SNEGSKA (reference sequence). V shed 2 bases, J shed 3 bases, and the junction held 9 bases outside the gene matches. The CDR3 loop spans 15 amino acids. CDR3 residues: CSARSVTSEVYEQYF. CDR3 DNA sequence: TGCAGTGCTAGATCTGTGACTAGCGAGGTCTACGAGCAGTACTTC.

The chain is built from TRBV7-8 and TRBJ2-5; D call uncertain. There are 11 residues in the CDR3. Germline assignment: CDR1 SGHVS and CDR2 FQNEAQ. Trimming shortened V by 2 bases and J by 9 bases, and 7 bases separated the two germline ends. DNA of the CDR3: TGTGCCAGCAGCTTATCTTCCCCCCAGTACTTC. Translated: CASSLSSPQYF.

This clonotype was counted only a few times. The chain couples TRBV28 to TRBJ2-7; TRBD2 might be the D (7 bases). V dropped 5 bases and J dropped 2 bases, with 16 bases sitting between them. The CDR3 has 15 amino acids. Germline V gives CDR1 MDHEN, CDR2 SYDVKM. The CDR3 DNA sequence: TGTGCCAGCAGTCCCCAATGGGAGGGGGCCTACGAGCAGTACTTC. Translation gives CASSPQWEGAYEQYF.

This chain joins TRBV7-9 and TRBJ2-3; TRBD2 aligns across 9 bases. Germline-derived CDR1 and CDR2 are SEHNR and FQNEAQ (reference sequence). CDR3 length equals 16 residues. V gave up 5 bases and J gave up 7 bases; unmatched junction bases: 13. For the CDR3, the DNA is TGTGCCAGCAGCCCCCGGGGACTAGCAATTGGGAATACGCAGTATTTT. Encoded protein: CASSPRGLAIGNTQYF. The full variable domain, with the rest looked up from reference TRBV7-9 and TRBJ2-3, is DTGVSQNPRHKITKRGQNVTFRCDPISEHNRLYWYRQTLGQGPEFLTYFQNEAQLEKSRLLSDRFSAERPKGSFSTLEIQRTEQGDSAMYLCASSPRGLAIGNTQYFGPGTRLTVL.

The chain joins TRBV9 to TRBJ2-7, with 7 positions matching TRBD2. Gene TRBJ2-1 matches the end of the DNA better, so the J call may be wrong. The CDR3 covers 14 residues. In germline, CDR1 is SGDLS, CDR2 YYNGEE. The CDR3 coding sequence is TGTGCCAGCAGCCTTACGGGACTATTAGAGACCCAGTTCTTC. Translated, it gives CASSLTGLLETQFF.

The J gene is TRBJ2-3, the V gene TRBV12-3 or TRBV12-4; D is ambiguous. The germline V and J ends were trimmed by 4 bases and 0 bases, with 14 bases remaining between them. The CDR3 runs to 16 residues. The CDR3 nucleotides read TGTGCCAGCAGTTCGGATGGAGAAGGTAGCACAGATACGCAGTATTTT. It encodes CASSSDGEGSTDTQYF.

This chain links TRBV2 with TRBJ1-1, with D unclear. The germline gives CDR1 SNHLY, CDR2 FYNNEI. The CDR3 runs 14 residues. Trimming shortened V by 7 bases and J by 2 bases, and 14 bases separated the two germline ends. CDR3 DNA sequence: TGTGCCAGCAAGAGCGGCATAACAAACACTGAAGCTTTCTTT. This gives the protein CASKSGITNTEAFF.

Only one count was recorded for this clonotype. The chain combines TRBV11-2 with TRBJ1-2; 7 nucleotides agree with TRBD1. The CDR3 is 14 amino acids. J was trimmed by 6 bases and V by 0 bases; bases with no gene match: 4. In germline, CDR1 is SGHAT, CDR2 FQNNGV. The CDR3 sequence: CASSLEGDRDGYTF. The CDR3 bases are TGTGCCAGCAGCTTAGAAGGGGACAGAGATGGCTACACCTTC.

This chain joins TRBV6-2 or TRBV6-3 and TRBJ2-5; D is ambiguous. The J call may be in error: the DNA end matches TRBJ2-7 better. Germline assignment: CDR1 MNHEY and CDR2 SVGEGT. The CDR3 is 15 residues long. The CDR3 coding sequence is TGTGCCAGCAGTTACTCCGGACGGGTTCCCTACGAGCAGTACTTC. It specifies CASSYSGRVPYEQYF.

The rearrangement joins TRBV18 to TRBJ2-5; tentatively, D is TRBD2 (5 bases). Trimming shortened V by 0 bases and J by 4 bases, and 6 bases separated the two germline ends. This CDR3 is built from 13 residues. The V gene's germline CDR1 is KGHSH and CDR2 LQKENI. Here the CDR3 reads CASSPPEGETQYF. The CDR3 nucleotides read TGTGCCAGCTCACCACCTGAGGGAGAGACCCAGTACTTC. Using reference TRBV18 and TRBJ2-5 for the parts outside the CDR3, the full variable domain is NAGVMQNPRHLVRRRGQEARLRCSPMKGHSHVYWYRQLPEEGLKFMVYLQKENIIDESGMPKERFSAEFPKEGPSILRIQQVVRGDSAAYFCASSPPEGETQYFGPGTRLLVL.

CDR3 sequence reads: CASSYETGSIQETQYF. As DNA, the CDR3 is TGTGCCAGCAGTTACGAGACAGGGAGCATCCAAGAGACCCAGTACTTC. The V gene is TRBV6-5, the J gene TRBJ2-5; TRBD1 matches 7 bases. V trimming: 2 bases; J trimming: 1 base; junction bases outside the gene matches: 7. The CDR3 is 16 residues long. The germline V gene has CDR1 MNHEY and CDR2 SVGAGI.